This entry is about one TCR beta chain. What antigen it recognizes has not been identified. Per-nucleotide qualities are absent, and no much larger clonotype sits a single base away. Patients with a history of autoimmune disease or receiving systemic immunosuppression were excluded from the trial. In every dose cohort, peripheral blood was drawn for TCR sequencing at baseline, cycle 4 day 1, and cycle 7 day 1. The samples were drawn from a first-in-human, open-label, multicenter phase I dose-escalation trial of ivuxolimab. Adults with locally advanced or metastatic melanoma, renal cell carcinoma, hepatocellular carcinoma or head and neck squamous cell carcinoma were enrolled in the trial. Before TCR sequencing, CD4+ and CD8+ T cells were separately sorted from peripheral blood. The sample originates from a study of OX40 agonist ivuxolimab in advanced cancers. A note on the overall study: Ivuxolimab, which targeted the costimulatory receptor OX40 (CD134), was an agonistic, fully human IgG2 monoclonal antibody. Intravenous ivuxolimab was administered to patients every 2 weeks at six dose levels: 0.01, 0.1, 0.3, 1.5, 3 and 10 mg/kg. Of the 50 to 55 dose-escalation patients, hepatocellular carcinoma was present in around 20, melanoma in about 15, renal cell carcinoma in 9 and head and neck cancer in 9. A male proportion of nearly 85% and a mean age of 60 years, ranging from 23 to 79, were recorded for the dose-escalation cohort. Prior anti-PD-1, anti-PD-L1 or anti-CTLA-4 therapy was permitted, and checkpoint inhibitors had been received by around 40% of dose-escalation patients. Partial responses occurred in three dose-escalation patients: two with cutaneous melanoma and one with hepatocellular carcinoma. The purpose of peripheral TCRbeta sequencing was to test whether ivuxolimab changed TCR sequence diversity and led to clonal T-cell expansion. The paper describes the monotherapy dose-escalation part (N of about 57 patients) of the phase I trial of ivuxolimab. What the study reported, not specific to this receptor: At doses from 0.1 to 3.0 mg/kg, clonal expansion was seen in both CD4+ and CD8+ blood T cells between baseline and week 6. After ivuxolimab, more expanded clones were found on average in CD8+ T cells than in CD4+ T cells. In the 0.1-3.0 mg/kg groups, partial responders were among the patients with the lowest normalized peripheral clonal expansion, particularly in CD8+ T cells. The antigen specificity of the clonally expanded peripheral T cells was not determined. Low levels of normalized T-cell clonal expansion were also shown by some nonresponding patients.

The germline V gene (reference sequence) specifies LNHDA as CDR1 and SQIVND as CDR2. The CDR3 starts with the cysteine, ends with the phenylalanine, and has 18 residues. Left in the record is the CDR3 DNA by itself, 54 bases read in frame from the first base. The V and J ends are trimmed by 10 bases and 4 bases, leaving 29 bases between them. Genomic DNA was extracted from sorted cells for sequencing of the TCRbeta CDR3 region. The immunoSEQ Assay was used for sequencing of TCRbeta CDR3 regions. Imported from immuneACCESS, the table was reduced by TCRdb to in-frame sequences with V and J called. These copies leave out some clones; in studies compared against another copy, an unresolved V gene accounts for under half, and the cause of the remainder is not known. This sample has about 95,000 clones in its table, and approximately 85% of those were observed once. The leading ten clones occupy 3.5% to 4% of the sample.

This receptor was taken from an adult with an advanced solid tumor such as melanoma, head and neck, liver or kidney cancer. The chain is made from TRBV19 and TRBJ1-5; the D gene remains uncertain. The starting material was CD4+ or CD8+ T cells sorted from blood, obtained in a trial of the OX40 agonist ivuxolimab. The DNA sequence is as follows: TGTGCCACCGCCCCCCGGGCCACCTCACGGATGTCGAATCAGCCCCAGCATTTT. It is translated as CATAPRATSRMSNQPQHF.